What follows is one T cell receptor (beta chain) and its context. Its matching antigen is unknown. Quantitative 5'-RACE with molecular barcodes was used to make the TCR beta libraries. TCRdb reprocessed the 5' RACE reads via MiXCR and lists one record per CDR3 protein. The data hold roughly 280,000 distinct CDR3 sequences, with 20% observed a single time. This record comes from a study of CD8 T cells in ankylosing spondylitis. General observations from the study: Typical of ankylosing spondylitis blood, it appeared, was a TCR beta motif of eight highly homologous variants.

The germline V gene has CDR1 MDHEN and CDR2 SYDVKM. Trimming removed 2 bases at V and 4 bases at J, with 14 bases between. The CDR3 runs 15 residues. The receptor's source is a male donor with ankylosing spondylitis or in good health (not recorded which). The chain carries TRBV28 and TRBJ1-2; D is undetermined. Sequencing used blood, either unsorted or a sorted T cell fraction (not recorded which). The chain's CDR3 is CASSLKSVPLYGYTF. The DNA of the CDR3 is TGTGCCAGCAGTTTAAAGAGTGTTCCCCTCTATGGCTACACCTTC.